A single sample is the source of the 4 T cell receptor beta chains below, sequenced in a study of blood T cell repertoires in COVID-19. Profiling relied on immunoSEQ multiplex PCR, and the TCRdb table lists in-frame clones only, not all of them. In the table there are about 210,000 clones, about four fifths of which are singletons. Input material: peripheral blood. The receptors stem from a woman aged 45-65 years with active or convalescent COVID-19.

The chain joins TRBV29-1 to TRBJ1-2, with a weak D call TRBD1 (5 bases). The V gene lost 4 bases and the J gene lost 4 bases, with 10 bases spanning the gap. This CDR3 has 12 residues. The germline gives CDR1 SQVTM, CDR2 ANQGSEA. CDR3 amino acids: CSVVRGVYGYTF. The DNA of the CDR3 is TGCAGCGTTGTTCGGGGGGTCTATGGCTACACCTTC.

The gene calls are TRBV5-1 and TRBJ2-2, with 7 nucleotides matching TRBD2. Germline lookup yields CDR1 SGHRS and CDR2 YFSETQ. This CDR3 has 15 residues. J lost 3 bases, V lost 2 bases, and 4 bases had no gene match. In nucleotides, the CDR3 is TGCGCCAGCAGCTTTCTGGCGGGGGACACCGGGGAGCTGTTTTTT. This translates into CASSFLAGDTGELFF.

The chain combines TRBV4-1 with TRBJ2-3; 10 bases match TRBD2. The trim removed 4 bases at V and 0 bases at J, leaving 13 bases unmatched. The CDR3 loop spans 19 amino acids. Germline CDR1 is MGHRA and CDR2 is YSYEKL. CDR3 sequence reads: CASSPRFITSGASTDTQYF. The CDR3 region has the DNA TGCGCCAGCAGCCCAAGATTCATTACTAGCGGGGCCAGCACAGATACGCAGTATTTT.

V gene TRBV20-1 combines with J gene TRBJ2-7; 10 bases are a match to TRBD2. The CDR3 is 15 amino acids. Trimming removed 3 bases from V and 6 bases from J; junction bases left unmatched: 11. The germline V gene has CDR1 DFQATT and CDR2 SNEGSKA (reference sequence). The CDR3 spells CSASPLGAGGLEQYF. The CDR3 DNA is TGCAGTGCTAGTCCCCTTGGAGCGGGAGGGCTCGAGCAGTACTTC.